This T cell receptor (beta chain) was identified during a study of monozygotic twins with inflammatory bowel disease. TCRdb re-called the 5' RACE reads; every CDR3 protein appears as one record, without DNA. Its clone listing holds about 300,000 distinct CDR3 sequences. This clonotype originated in a human donor with ulcerative colitis or Crohn's disease, or a healthy co-twin of an affected twin (not recorded which). Sequencing used blood.

The CDR3 sequence is CASTGRGQRQPQHF. V and J are TRBV11-2 and TRBJ1-5; TCRdb selects TRBD1, and the lack of DNA leaves this call unchecked. This CDR3 comprises 14 residues. From germline, CDR1 is SGHAT and CDR2 FQNNGV.